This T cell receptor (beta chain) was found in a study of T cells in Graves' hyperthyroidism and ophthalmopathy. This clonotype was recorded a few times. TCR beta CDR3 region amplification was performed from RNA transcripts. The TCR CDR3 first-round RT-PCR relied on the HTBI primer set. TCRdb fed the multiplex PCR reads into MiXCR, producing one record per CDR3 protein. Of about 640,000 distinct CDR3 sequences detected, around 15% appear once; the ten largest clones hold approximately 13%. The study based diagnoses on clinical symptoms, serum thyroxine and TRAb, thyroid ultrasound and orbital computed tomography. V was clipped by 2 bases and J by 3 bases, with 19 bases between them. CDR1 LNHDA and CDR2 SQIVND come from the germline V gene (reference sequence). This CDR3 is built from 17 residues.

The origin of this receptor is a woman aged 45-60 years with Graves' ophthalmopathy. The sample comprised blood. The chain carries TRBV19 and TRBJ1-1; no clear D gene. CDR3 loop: CASSISPTLIWDTEAFF. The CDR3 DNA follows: TGTGCCAGTAGTATATCCCCAACGTTGATCTGGGACACTGAAGCTTTCTTT.